Listed below are T cell receptor beta chains from one sample, sequenced in a study of blood T cell repertoires in COVID-19. TCRdb's table, derived via immunoSEQ multiplex PCR, lists solely in-frame clones and lacks some. The sample shows a few hundred thousand clones, approximately 83% of them seen only once. The specimen sequenced was PBMCs or T cells enriched from blood (not recorded which). The source is a man under 40 who had recovered from COVID-19. CDR3s include the opening cysteine and the closing phenylalanine or tryptophan. D genes are given only for firm matches. Rows give clone size only sometimes, using once, few, many, or a class for an expanded clone.

V	D	J	size	CDR3	DNA
TRBV10-3	TRBD1	TRBJ1-6	.	CAIGQGYNSPLHF	TGTGCCATCGGACAGGGGTATAATTCACCCCTCCACTTT
TRBV10-3	TRBD1	TRBJ1-3	few	CAISRQGFGNTIYF	TGTGCCATCAGTCGACAGGGGTTTGGAAACACCATATATTTT
TRBV7-8	TRBD2	TRBJ2-1	few	CASAPWEAGGYEQFF	TGTGCCAGCGCTCCGTGGGAGGCGGGGGGGTATGAGCAGTTCTTC
TRBV5-5	.	TRBJ1-2	.	CASSLNWRGYTF	TGTGCCAGCAGCCTGAACTGGCGGGGCTACACCTTC
TRBV4-2	.	TRBJ1-2	.	CASSQEILRGGYGYTF	TGTGCCAGCAGCCAAGAAATCCTAAGAGGAGGCTATGGCTACACCTTC
TRBV2	TRBD1	TRBJ2-4	.	CASSELYRGRVAKNIQYF	TGTGCCAGCAGTGAACTTTACAGGGGGCGGGTAGCCAAAAACATTCAGTACTTC
TRBV5-4	.	TRBJ2-4	.	CASSLAVGVSTKNIQYF	TGTGCCAGCAGCTTGGCCGTCGGGGTGTCAACCAAAAACATTCAGTACTTC
TRBV6-5	.	TRBJ2-3	.	CASSLRRAADTQYF	TGTGCCAGCAGTTTGCGGCGGGCGGCAGATACGCAGTATTTT
TRBV7-3	.	TRBJ2-5	.	CASSLSREETQYF	TGTGCCAGCAGCTTATCCAGGGAAGAGACCCAGTACTTC
TRBV9	.	TRBJ1-1	once	CASSPPPSGTEAFF	TGTGCCAGCAGCCCCCCCCCTTCGGGTACTGAAGCTTTCTTT
TRBV7-2	.	TRBJ1-1	once	CASNGQPNTEAFF	TGTGCCAGCAACGGACAGCCGAACACTGAAGCTTTCTTT
TRBV7-9	TRBD1	TRBJ1-1	.	CASSTGENTEAFF	TGTGCCAGCAGCACAGGGGAGAACACTGAAGCTTTCTTT
TRBV7-8	TRBD1	TRBJ1-4	.	CASSSLRGRVEKLFF	TGTGCCAGCAGCTCCCTGAGGGGGCGAGTTGAAAAACTGTTTTTT
TRBV5-8	TRBD2	TRBJ2-5	.	CASRKWEGEAKETQYF	TGTGCCAGCAGAAAATGGGAGGGAGAGGCCAAAGAGACCCAGTACTTC
TRBV3-1/TRBV3-2	TRBD1	TRBJ1-3	.	CASSQNGQGDSGNTIYF	TGTGCCAGCAGCCAAAACGGACAGGGGGACTCTGGAAACACCATATATTTT
TRBV3-1/TRBV3-2	.	TRBJ1-1	once	CASSPPGQNTEAFF	TGTGCCAGCAGCCCGCCGGGACAGAACACTGAAGCTTTCTTT
TRBV3-1/TRBV3-2	.	TRBJ1-2	.	CASSQVFYSGGVPFGYTF	TGTGCCAGCAGCCAAGTTTTTTATTCCGGGGGAGTGCCATTTGGCTACACCTTC
TRBV11-2	TRBD1	TRBJ1-1	.	CASSAENRQGWTEAFF	TGTGCCAGCAGCGCTGAAAATAGACAGGGTTGGACTGAAGCTTTCTTT
TRBV9	TRBD2	TRBJ2-7	.	CASSAGGAGYEQYF	TGTGCCAGCAGCGCCGGGGGGGCTGGGTACGAGCAGTACTTC
TRBV7-8	.	TRBJ2-2	.	CASSPFVQGITGELFF	TGTGCCAGCAGCCCTTTTGTACAGGGTATCACCGGGGAGCTGTTTTTT
TRBV7-9	TRBD1	TRBJ2-7	.	CASSTQGNEQYF	TGTGCCAGCAGTACACAGGGGAACGAGCAGTACTTC
TRBV30	.	TRBJ2-1	once	CAWSVPSGGVRNEQFF	TGTGCCTGGAGTGTCCCCAGCGGCGGGGTTCGGAATGAGCAGTTCTTC
TRBV5-1	.	TRBJ1-2	.	CASSLWSGEPYGYTF	TGCGCCAGCAGCTTGTGGTCAGGGGAACCATATGGCTACACCTTC